Reported below is one T cell receptor beta chain. Repertoires were generated with immunoSEQ multiplex PCR, while TCRdb's copy carries only in-frame clones and drops some. The table includes some 160,000 clones, roughly 88% detected once. The CDR3 extends over 14 amino acids. V lost 1 base and J 8 bases, leaving 13 bases between the germline ends. The V gene's germline CDR1 is SGDLS and CDR2 YYNGEE. These data belong to a study of blood T cell repertoires in COVID-19. This rearrangement joins TRBV9 to TRBJ2-1, with D possibly matching TRBD1 (5 bases). The material sequenced was peripheral blood. The clonotype originates from a man in his late teens or twenties with COVID-19, enrolled during active disease. CDR3 amino acids: CASSVSDRNDEQFF. CDR3 coding DNA: TGTGCCAGCAGCGTATCCGACAGAAACGATGAGCAGTTCTTC.